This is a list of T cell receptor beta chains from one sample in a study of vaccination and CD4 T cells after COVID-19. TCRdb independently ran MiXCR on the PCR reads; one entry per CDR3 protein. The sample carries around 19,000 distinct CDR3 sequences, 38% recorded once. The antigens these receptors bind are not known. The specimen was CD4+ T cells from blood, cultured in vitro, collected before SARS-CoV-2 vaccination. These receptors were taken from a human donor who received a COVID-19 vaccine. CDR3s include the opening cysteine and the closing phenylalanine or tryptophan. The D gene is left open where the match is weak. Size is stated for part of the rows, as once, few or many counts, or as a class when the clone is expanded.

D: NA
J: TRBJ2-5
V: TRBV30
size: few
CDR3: CAWTPGTGETQYF
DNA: TGTGCCTGGACCCCGGGGACCGGGGAGACCCAGTACTTC

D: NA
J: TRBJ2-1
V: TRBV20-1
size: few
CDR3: CSARSGNEQFF
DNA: TGCAGTGCTAGGTCCGGCAATGAGCAGTTCTTC

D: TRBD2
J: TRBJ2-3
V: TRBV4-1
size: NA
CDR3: CASSQSSGGLTDTQYF
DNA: TGCGCCAGCAGCCAGTCTAGCGGGGGGCTGACAGATACGCAGTATTTT

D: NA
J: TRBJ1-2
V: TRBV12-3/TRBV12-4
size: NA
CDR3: CASTPSGLNGYTF
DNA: TGTGCCAGCACCCCGTCAGGGCTCAATGGCTACACCTTC

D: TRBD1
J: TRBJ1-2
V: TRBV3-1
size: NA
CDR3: CASSRGGGRHGYTF
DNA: TGTGCCAGCAGCCGCGGAGGGGGCCGGCATGGCTACACCTTC

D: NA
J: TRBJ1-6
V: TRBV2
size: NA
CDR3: CASTSQNNSPLHF
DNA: TGTGCCAGCACGTCACAGAATAATTCACCCCTCCACTTT

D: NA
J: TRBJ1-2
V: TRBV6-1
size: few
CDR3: CASSLTAGDGYTF
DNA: TGTGCCAGCAGCTTAACTGCAGGGGATGGCTACACCTTC

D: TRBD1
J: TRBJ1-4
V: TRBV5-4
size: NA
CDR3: CASSPEQGAVEKLFF
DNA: TGTGCCAGCAGCCCCGAACAGGGGGCGGTTGAAAAACTGTTTTTT

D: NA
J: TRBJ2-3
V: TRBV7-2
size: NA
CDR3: CASSLGVTDTQYF
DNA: TGTGCCAGCAGCCTAGGGGTCACAGATACGCAGTATTTT

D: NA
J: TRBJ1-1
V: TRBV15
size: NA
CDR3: CATSRGDTTEAFF
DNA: TGTGCCACCAGCAGAGGAGACACCACTGAAGCTTTCTTT